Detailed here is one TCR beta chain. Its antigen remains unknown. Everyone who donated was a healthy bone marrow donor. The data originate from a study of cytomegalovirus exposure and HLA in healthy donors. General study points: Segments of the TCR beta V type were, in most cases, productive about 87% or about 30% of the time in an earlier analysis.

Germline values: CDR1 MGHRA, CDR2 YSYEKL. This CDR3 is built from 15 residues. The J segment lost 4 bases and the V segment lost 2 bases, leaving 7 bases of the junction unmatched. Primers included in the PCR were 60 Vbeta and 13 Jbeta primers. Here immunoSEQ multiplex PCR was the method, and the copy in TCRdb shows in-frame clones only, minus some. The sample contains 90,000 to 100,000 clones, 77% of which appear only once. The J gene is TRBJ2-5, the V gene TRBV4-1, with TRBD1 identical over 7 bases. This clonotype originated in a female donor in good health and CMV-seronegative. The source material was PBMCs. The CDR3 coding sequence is TGCGCCAGCAGCCAATTGGGGGCAGGGGGAGAGACCCAGTACTTC. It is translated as CASSQLGAGGETQYF.